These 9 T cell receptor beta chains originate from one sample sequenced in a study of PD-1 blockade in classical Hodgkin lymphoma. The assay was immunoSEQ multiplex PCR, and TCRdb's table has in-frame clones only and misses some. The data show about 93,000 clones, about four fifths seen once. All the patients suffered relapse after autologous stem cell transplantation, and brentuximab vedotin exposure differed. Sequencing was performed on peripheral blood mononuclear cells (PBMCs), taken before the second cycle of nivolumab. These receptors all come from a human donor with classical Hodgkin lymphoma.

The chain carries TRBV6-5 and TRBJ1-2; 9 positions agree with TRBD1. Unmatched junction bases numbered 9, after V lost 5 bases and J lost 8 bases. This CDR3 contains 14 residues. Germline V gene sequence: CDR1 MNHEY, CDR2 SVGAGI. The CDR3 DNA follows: TGTGCCAGCAGTGGGACAGGGATTTCCGCGGGCTACACCTTC. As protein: CASSGTGISAGYTF.

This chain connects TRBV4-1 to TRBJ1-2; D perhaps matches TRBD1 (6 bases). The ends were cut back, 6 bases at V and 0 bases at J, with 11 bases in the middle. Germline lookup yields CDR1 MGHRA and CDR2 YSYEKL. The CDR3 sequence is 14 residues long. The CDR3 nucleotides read TGCGCCAGCAGTAACAGGGAGTCTAACTATGGCTACACCTTC. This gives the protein CASSNRESNYGYTF.

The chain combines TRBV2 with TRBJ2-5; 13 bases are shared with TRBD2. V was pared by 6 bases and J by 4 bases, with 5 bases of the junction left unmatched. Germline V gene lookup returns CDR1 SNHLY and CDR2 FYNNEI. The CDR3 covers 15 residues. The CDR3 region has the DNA TGTGCCAGCAGCGGACTAGCGGGAGTCAGAGAGACCCAGTACTTC. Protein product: CASSGLAGVRETQYF.

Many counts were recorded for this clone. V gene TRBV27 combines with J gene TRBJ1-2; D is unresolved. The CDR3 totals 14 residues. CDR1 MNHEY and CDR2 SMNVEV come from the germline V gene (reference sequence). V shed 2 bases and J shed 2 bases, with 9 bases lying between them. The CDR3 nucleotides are TGTGCCAGCAGTTTACACGGCCCAAACTATGGCTACACCTTC. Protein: CASSLHGPNYGYTF.

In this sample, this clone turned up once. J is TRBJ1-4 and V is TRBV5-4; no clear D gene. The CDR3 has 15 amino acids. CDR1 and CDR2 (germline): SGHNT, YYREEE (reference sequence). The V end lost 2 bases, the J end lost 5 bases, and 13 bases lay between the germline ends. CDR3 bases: TGTGCCAGCAGCTTCATTGGGCAAATAAATGAAAAACTGTTTTTT. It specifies CASSFIGQINEKLFF.

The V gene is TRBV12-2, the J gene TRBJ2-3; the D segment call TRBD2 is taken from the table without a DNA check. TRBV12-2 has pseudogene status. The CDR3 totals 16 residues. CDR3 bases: TGTGCAAGTCGCCTAGATGGTAGCGGGAGAGGAGATACGCAGTATTTT. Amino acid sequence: CASRLDGSGRGDTQYF.

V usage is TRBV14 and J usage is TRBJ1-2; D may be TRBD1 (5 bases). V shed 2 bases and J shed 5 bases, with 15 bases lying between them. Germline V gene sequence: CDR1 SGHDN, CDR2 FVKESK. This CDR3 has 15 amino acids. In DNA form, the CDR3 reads TGTGCCAGCAGCCAAAACACCGGGACCGATTATGGCTACACCTTC. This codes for CASSQNTGTDYGYTF. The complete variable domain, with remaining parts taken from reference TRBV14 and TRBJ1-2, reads EAGVTQFPSHSVIEKGQTVTLRCDPISGHDNLYWYRRVMGKEIKFLLHFVKESKQDESGMPNNRFLAERTGGTYSTLKVQPAELEDSGVYFCASSQNTGTDYGYTFGSGTRLTVV.

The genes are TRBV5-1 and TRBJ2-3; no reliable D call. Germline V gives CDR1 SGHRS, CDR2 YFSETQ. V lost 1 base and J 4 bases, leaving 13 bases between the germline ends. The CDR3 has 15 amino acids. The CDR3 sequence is CASSLRGVVPDTQYF. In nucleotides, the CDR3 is TGCGCCAGCAGCTTGCGCGGCGTGGTACCAGATACGCAGTATTTT. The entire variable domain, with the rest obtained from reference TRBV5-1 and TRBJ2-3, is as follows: KAGVTQTPRYLIKTRGQQVTLSCSPISGHRSVSWYQQTPGQGLQFLFEYFSETQRNKGNFPGRFSGRQFSNSRSEMNVSTLELGDSALYLCASSLRGVVPDTQYFGPGTRLTVL.

DNA for the CDR3: TGTGCCAGCAGTTTATGGGGGGGGCGGGGTGAAAAACTGTTTTTT. It codes for CASSLWGGRGEKLFF. The chain combines TRBV27 with TRBJ1-4; weak D call: TRBD1 (6 bases). Germline V gives CDR1 MNHEY, CDR2 SMNVEV (reference sequence). The CDR3 is 15 amino acids. Trimming took 1 base from V and 7 from J, leaving 13 bases between them.